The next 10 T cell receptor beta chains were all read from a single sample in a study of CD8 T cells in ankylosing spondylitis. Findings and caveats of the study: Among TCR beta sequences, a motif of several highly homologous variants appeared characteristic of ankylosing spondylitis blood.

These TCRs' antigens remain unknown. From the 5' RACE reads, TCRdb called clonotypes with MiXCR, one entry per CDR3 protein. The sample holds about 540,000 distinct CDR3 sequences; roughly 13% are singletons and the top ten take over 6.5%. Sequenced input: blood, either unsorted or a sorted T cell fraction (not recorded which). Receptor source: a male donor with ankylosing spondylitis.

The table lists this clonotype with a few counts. The CDR3 coding sequence is TGCGCCAGCAGCTTGACTGGACAGGTGTCCTACGAGCAGTACGTC. Amino acids: CASSLTGQVSYEQYV. This sequence joins TRBV5-1 and TRBJ2-7; 7 nucleotides align to TRBD1. Germline V gene data show CDR1 as SGHRS and CDR2 as YFSETQ. V shed 1 base, J shed 1 base, and the junction held 5 bases outside the gene matches. CDR3 length: 15 amino acids.

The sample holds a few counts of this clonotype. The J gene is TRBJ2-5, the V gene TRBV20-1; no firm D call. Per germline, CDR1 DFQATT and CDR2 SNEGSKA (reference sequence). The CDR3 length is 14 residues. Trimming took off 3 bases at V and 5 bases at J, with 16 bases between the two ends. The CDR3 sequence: CSARTGVGMETQYF. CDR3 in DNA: TGCAGTGCTAGGACCGGTGTTGGAATGGAGACCCAGTACTTC.

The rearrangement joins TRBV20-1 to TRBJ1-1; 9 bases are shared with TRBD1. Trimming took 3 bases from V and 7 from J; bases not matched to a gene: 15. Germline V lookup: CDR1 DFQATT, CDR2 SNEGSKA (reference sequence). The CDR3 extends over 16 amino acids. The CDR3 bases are TGCAGTGCTAGCTCGCTTGACAGGGGGGGGTACGGTGAAGCTTTCTTT. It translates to CSASSLDRGGYGEAFF.

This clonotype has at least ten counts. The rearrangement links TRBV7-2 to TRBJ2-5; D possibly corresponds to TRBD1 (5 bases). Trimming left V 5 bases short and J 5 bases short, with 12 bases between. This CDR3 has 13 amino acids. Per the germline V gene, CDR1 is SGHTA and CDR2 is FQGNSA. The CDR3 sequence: CASSRQPGETQYF. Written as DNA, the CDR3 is TGTGCCAGCAGCCGACAGCCTGGGGAGACCCAGTACTTC.

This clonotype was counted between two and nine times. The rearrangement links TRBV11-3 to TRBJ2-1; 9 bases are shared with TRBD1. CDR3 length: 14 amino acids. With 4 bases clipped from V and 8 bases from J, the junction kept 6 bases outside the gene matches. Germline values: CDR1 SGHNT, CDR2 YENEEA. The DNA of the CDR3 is TGTGCCAGCAGCTACGGACAGGGGTTGGATGAGCAGTTCTTC. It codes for CASSYGQGLDEQFF.

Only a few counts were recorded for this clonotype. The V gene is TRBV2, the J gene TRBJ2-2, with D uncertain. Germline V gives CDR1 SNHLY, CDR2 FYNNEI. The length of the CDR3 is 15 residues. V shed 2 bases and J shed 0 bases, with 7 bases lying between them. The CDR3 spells CASSELQANTGELFF. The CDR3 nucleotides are TGTGCCAGCAGTGAACTTCAGGCGAACACCGGGGAGCTGTTTTTT.

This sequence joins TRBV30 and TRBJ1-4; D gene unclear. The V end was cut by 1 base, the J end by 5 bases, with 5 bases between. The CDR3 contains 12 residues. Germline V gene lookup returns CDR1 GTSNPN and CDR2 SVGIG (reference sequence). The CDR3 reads CAWSENNEKLFF. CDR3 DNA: TGTGCCTGGAGTGAGAACAATGAAAAACTGTTTTTT.

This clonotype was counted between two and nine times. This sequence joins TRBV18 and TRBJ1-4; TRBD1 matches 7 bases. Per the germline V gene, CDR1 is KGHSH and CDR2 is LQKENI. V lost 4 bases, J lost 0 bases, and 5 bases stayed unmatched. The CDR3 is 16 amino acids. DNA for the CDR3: TGTGCCAGCTCACGGGGACAGATGGCAACTAATGAAAAACTGTTTTTT. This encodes CASSRGQMATNEKLFF.

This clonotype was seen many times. In DNA form, the CDR3 reads TGCAGTGCTAGCCGGACTAGCGGGGACAATGAGCAGTTCTTC. Its protein is CSASRTSGDNEQFF. The chain recombines TRBV20-1 with TRBJ2-1; 12 bases match TRBD2. This CDR3 contains 14 residues. The ends lost 3 bases at V and 5 bases at J; junction bases unmatched: 2. Germline V gene lookup returns CDR1 DFQATT and CDR2 SNEGSKA (reference sequence).

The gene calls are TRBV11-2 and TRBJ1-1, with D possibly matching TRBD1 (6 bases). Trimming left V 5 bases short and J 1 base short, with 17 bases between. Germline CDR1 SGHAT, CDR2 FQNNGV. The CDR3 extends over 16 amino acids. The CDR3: CASSKDSTRGNTEAFF. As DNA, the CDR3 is TGTGCCAGCAGCAAGGACAGTACCCGAGGGAACACTGAAGCTTTCTTT.